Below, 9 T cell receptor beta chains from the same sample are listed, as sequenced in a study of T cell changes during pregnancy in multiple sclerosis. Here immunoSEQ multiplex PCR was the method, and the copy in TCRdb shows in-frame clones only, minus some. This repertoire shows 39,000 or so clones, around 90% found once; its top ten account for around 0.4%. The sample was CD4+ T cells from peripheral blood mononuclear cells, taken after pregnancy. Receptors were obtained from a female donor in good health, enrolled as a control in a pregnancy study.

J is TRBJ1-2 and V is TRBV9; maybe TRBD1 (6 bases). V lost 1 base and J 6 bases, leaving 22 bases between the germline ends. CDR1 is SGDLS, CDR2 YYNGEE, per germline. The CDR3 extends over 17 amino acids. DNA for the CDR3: TGTGCCAGCAGCGTAAGCCGCCGGGGGGGGGCGTTGGATGGCTACACCTTC. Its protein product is CASSVSRRGGALDGYTF.

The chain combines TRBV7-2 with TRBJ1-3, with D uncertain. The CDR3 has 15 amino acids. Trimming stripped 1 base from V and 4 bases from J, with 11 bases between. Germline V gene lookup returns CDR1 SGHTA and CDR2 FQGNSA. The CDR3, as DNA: TGTGCCAGCAGCTTAGATCGGTCTTCGGGAAACACCATATATTTT. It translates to CASSLDRSSGNTIYF.

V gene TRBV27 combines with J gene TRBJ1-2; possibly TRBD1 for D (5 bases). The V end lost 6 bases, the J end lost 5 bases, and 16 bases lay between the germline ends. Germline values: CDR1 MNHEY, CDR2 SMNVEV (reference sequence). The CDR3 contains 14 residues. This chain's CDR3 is CASSDRGARYGYTF. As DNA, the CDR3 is TGTGCCAGCAGCGACAGAGGCGCGCGGTATGGCTACACCTTC.

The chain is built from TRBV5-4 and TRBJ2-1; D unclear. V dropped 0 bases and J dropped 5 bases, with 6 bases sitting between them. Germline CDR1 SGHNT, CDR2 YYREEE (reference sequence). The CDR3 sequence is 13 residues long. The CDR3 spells CASSLGLNNEQFF. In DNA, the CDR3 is TGTGCCAGCAGCTTGGGACTGAACAATGAGCAGTTCTTC.

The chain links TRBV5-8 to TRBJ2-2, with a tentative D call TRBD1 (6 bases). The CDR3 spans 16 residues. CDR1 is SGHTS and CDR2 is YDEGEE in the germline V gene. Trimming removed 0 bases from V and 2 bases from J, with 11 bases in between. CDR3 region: CASSLAWTANTGELFF. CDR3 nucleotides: TGTGCCAGCAGCTTGGCCTGGACAGCCAACACCGGGGAGCTGTTTTTT.

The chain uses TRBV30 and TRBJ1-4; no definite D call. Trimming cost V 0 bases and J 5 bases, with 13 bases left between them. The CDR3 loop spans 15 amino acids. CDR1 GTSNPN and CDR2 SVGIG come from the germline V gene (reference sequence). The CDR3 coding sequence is TGTGCCTGGAGTGTAGGCGGGAGTCAGAATGAAAAACTGTTTTTT. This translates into CAWSVGGSQNEKLFF.

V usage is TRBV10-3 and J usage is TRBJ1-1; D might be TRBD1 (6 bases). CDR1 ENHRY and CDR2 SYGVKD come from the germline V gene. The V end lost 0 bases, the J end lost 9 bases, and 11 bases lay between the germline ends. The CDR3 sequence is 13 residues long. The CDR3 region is CAISESFTGQAFF. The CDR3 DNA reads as TGTGCCATCAGTGAGTCTTTTACAGGGCAAGCTTTCTTT.

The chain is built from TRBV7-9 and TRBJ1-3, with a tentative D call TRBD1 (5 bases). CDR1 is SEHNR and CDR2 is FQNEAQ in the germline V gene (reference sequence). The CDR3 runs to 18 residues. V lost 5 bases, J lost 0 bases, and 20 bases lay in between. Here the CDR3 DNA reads TGTGCCAGCAGCCGTACTTTGACAGACGGCTACTCTGGAAACACCATATATTTT. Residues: CASSRTLTDGYSGNTIYF.

The CDR3 region is CASKGQGANNQPQHF. The CDR3 bases are TGTGCCAGCAAGGGACAGGGAGCCAACAATCAGCCCCAGCATTTT. The chain is built from TRBV28 and TRBJ1-5; TRBD1 matches 9 bases. The CDR3 contains 15 residues. Germline values: CDR1 MDHEN, CDR2 SYDVKM. Trimming at V came to 7 bases and at J to 3 bases, leaving 7 bases not matched to a gene.